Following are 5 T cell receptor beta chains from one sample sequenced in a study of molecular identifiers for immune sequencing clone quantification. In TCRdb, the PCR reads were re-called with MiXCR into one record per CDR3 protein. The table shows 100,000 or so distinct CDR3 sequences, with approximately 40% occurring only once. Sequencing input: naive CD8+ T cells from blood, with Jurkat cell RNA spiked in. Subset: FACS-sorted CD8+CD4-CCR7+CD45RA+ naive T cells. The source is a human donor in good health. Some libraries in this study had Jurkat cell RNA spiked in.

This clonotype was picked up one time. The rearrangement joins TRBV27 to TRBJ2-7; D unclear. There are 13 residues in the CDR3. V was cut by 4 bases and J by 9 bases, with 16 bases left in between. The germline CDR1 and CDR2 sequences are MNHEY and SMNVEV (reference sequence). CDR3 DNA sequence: TGTGCCAGCAGTTCCCTATACCCTCCTCGGCAGTACTTC. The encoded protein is CASSSLYPPRQYF.

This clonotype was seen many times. The CDR3 spells CASSPKSHSPGYEQYF. The CDR3, as DNA: TGTGCCAGCAGTCCAAAGAGTCATAGCCCAGGATACGAGCAGTACTTC. This chain joins TRBV28 and TRBJ2-7, with D hard to call. The CDR3 is made up of 16 amino acids. V lost 5 bases and J 4 bases, leaving 21 bases between the germline ends. Germline V gene lookup returns CDR1 MDHEN and CDR2 SYDVKM.

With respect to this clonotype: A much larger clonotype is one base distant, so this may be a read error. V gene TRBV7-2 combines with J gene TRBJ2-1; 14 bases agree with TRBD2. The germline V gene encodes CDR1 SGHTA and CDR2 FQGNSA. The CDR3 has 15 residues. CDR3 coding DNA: TGTGCCAGCACCGCCGGGACTAGCGGGAGTGGTGAGCTGTTCTTC. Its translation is CASTAGTSGSGELFF.

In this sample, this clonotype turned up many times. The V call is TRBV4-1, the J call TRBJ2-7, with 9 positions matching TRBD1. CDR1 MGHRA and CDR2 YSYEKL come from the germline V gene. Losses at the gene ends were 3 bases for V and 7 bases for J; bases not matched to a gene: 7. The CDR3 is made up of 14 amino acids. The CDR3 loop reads CASSHTQGAREQYF. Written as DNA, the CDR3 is TGCGCCAGCAGCCATACACAGGGGGCGCGGGAGCAGTACTTC.

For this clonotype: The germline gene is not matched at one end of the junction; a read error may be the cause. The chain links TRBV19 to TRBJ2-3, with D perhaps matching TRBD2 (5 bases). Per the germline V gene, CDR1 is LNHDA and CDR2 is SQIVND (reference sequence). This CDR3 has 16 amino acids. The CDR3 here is CASSIGVRGSTDTLYF. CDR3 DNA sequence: TGTGCCAGTAGTATAGGGGTACGGGGAAGCACAGATACGCTGTATTTT. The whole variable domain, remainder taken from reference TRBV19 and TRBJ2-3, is DGGITQSPKYLFRKEGQNVTLSCEQNLNHDAMYWYRQDPGQGLRLIYYSQIVNDFQKGDIAEGYSVSREKKESFPLTVTSAQKNPTAFYLCASSIGVRGSTDTLYFGPGTRLTVL.